These 5 T cell receptor beta chains share one sample of origin, sequenced in a study of monozygotic twins with cystic fibrosis. Sequenced by immunoSEQ multiplex PCR; TCRdb stores in-frame clones only, minus some. This table has about 9,600 clones, approximately 90% appearing once. The sequenced sample was blood. The origin of the receptors is a boy aged 2 to 10 with cystic fibrosis.

V is TRBV11-3 and J is TRBJ2-2; D is unclear. V lost 6 bases and J lost 5, with 10 bases in between. This CDR3 is built from 13 residues. Per the germline V gene, CDR1 is SGHNT and CDR2 is YENEEA. The CDR3: CASSRVWTGELFF. The CDR3 bases are TGTGCCAGCAGTCGAGTTTGGACCGGGGAGCTGTTTTTT.

V and J are TRBV5-1 and TRBJ2-5, with unresolved D. The CDR3 is 13 amino acids. Germline V CDR1 and CDR2: SGHRS, YFSETQ. V was clipped by 0 bases and J by 3 bases, with 6 bases between them. The CDR3 loop reads CASSLGQEETQYF. The CDR3 DNA is TGCGCCAGCAGCTTGGGGCAGGAAGAGACCCAGTACTTC. The entire variable domain, with the rest obtained from reference TRBV5-1 and TRBJ2-5, is as follows: KAGVTQTPRYLIKTRGQQVTLSCSPISGHRSVSWYQQTPGQGLQFLFEYFSETQRNKGNFPGRFSGRQFSNSRSEMNVSTLELGDSALYLCASSLGQEETQYFGPGTRLLVL.

The chain uses TRBV11-2 and TRBJ2-5, with TRBD1 matching 7 bases. J lost 4 bases, V lost 7 bases, and 9 bases had no gene match. In germline, CDR1 is SGHAT, CDR2 FQNNGV. The CDR3 is made up of 14 amino acids. Here the CDR3 reads CASNSQGVGETQYF. Written as DNA, the CDR3 is TGTGCCAGCAACTCCCAGGGGGTAGGAGAGACCCAGTACTTC. The whole variable domain, remainder taken from reference TRBV11-2 and TRBJ2-5, is EAGVAQSPRYKIIEKRQSVAFWCNPISGHATLYWYQQILGQGPKLLIQFQNNGVVDDSQLPKDRFSAERLKGVDSTLKIQPAKLEDSAVYLCASNSQGVGETQYFGPGTRLLVL.

The rearrangement uses TRBV4-2 and TRBJ2-3; D not certain. V was clipped by 4 bases and J by 4 bases, with 18 bases between them. The CDR3 length is 16 residues. The V gene's germline CDR1 is LGHNA and CDR2 YNFKEQ. CDR3 residues: CASSPAPAVSPDTQYF. CDR3 bases: TGTGCCAGCAGCCCGGCCCCCGCGGTCAGCCCAGATACGCAGTATTTT.

This rearrangement joins TRBV11-2 to TRBJ1-1; D perhaps matches TRBD1 (5 bases). The germline gives CDR1 SGHAT, CDR2 FQNNGV. The CDR3 covers 14 residues. The V end was cut by 3 bases, the J end by 6 bases, with 14 bases between. CDR3 residues: CASSFPQGGPEAFF. DNA for the CDR3: TGTGCCAGCAGCTTCCCGCAGGGCGGCCCTGAAGCTTTCTTT.